These T cell receptor beta chains were read from a single sample in a study of cytomegalovirus exposure and HLA in healthy donors. The method was immunoSEQ multiplex PCR; TCRdb's version includes in-frame clones alone and lacks a portion of them. The table records 200,000 to 250,000 clones, approximately 84% of them present only once. The sample was PBMCs. Source of these receptors: a middle-aged woman in good health and CMV-seronegative. The CDR3 runs from the conserved cysteine through the conserved F or W. D genes are given only for firm matches. Rows give clone size only sometimes, using once, few, many, or a class for an expanded clone.

.	TRBV7-9	.	TRBJ2-7	TGTGCCAGCAGCTTAGAAGGGGTCCACGAGCAGTACTTC	CASSLEGVHEQYF
TRBD2	TRBV7-3	.	TRBJ2-1	TGTGCCAGCAGCTTACGGGGACTAGCGGGGGGGGCTAATGAGCAGTTCTTC	CASSLRGLAGGANEQFF
TRBD1	TRBV7-7	.	TRBJ1-1	TGTGCTAGCAGCTTAATTGGGACAGGGAACACTGAAGCTTTCTTT	CASSLIGTGNTEAFF
.	TRBV7-3	.	TRBJ1-6	TGTGCCAGCAGCTTAACGACACCAAATAATTCACCCCTCCACTTT	CASSLTTPNNSPLHF
.	TRBV19	few	TRBJ1-1	TGTGCCAGTAGTATAGGTGGACAGAGAACTGAAGCTTTCTTT	CASSIGGQRTEAFF
.	TRBV4-1	few	TRBJ1-1	TGCGCCAGCAGCCCCAGGGGAAACACTGAAGCTTTCTTT	CASSPRGNTEAFF
TRBD2	TRBV28	.	TRBJ2-7	TGTGCCAGCAGCCTGCGGGGGACGACCTACGAGCAGTACTTC	CASSLRGTTYEQYF
.	TRBV15	.	TRBJ2-5	TGTGCCACCAGCAGAGATCTGGATTGGGAGGAGACCCAGTACTTC	CATSRDLDWEETQYF
TRBD1	TRBV18	.	TRBJ1-4	TGTGCCAGCTCACCTTCGACAGGGGACGTAAAACTGTTTTTT	CASSPSTGDVKLFF
.	TRBV5-1	once	TRBJ2-7	TGCGCCAGCAGCTTGCGTGGCGGATCCTACGAGCAGTACTTC	CASSLRGGSYEQYF
.	TRBV28	.	TRBJ2-3	TGTGCCAGCAGTAAGAACATGTACACGGATACGCAGTATTTT	CASSKNMYTDTQYF
TRBD2	TRBV6-1	.	TRBJ2-3	TGTGCCAGCAGTGAGACCTCGCCAGCGGGGTTACCGTACACAGATACGCAGTATTTT	CASSETSPAGLPYTDTQYF
.	TRBV9	.	TRBJ1-2	TGTGCCAGCAGCGTAGGGGAGGGGATGGGAGGTGGCTACACCTTC	CASSVGEGMGGGYTF
TRBD1	TRBV7-7	.	TRBJ2-7	TGTGCTAGCAGCGACGGGACAGGGTTCGAGCAGTACTTC	CASSDGTGFEQYF
TRBD1	TRBV15	.	TRBJ1-6	TGTGCCACCAGCAGAGAGGACAGGGGGGCTTCACCCCTCCACTTT	CATSREDRGASPLHF
.	TRBV28	.	TRBJ1-1	TGTGCCAGCAGAAACCTAGTCACTGAAGCTTTCTTT	CASRNLVTEAFF
.	TRBV11-2	.	TRBJ2-1	TGTGCCAGCAGCTACGGGTCTTACAATGAGCAGTTCTTC	CASSYGSYNEQFF
.	TRBV18	.	TRBJ1-2	TGTGCCAGCTCACCCGGAGAGGGATATGGCTACACCTTC	CASSPGEGYGYTF
.	TRBV7-8	.	TRBJ1-1	TGTGCCAGCAGCTTATTCGGGGACACTGAAGCTTTCTTT	CASSLFGDTEAFF
.	TRBV9	.	TRBJ1-2	TGTGCCAGCAGCGCCTATGGGGGGGGCGCCTCCTGGGGCTACACCTTC	CASSAYGGGASWGYTF
.	TRBV28	.	TRBJ1-3	TGTGCCAGCAGTTTGAGGAACACCATATATTTT	CASSLRNTIYF
TRBD1	TRBV11-2	.	TRBJ1-3	TGTGCCAGCAGCTTCGGGACAGGCCCTCTCCTTGGAAACACCATATATTTT	CASSFGTGPLLGNTIYF
.	TRBV5-3	.	TRBJ2-1	TGTGCCAGAAGCTTGAATGGGCGGGCACAGATGGACAATGAGCAGTTCTTC	CARSLNGRAQMDNEQFF
TRBD1	TRBV27	.	TRBJ2-7	TGTGCCAGCAGTACGCACCGGACAGGGACGAGAAATTTCTACGAGCAGTACTTC	CASSTHRTGTRNFYEQYF
.	TRBV5-1	.	TRBJ2-5	TGCGCCAGCAGCTTGGCCCCGGGGGAAGAGACCCAGTACTTC	CASSLAPGEETQYF
.	TRBV7-9	.	TRBJ1-2	TGTTCCAGCACCGCGGGTTTCTACGGCTACACCTTC	CSSTAGFYGYTF